This paragraph reports one T cell receptor beta chain. Its antigen is currently unknown. Among the 120 or so subjects of the validation cohort, separate from the approximately 700-subject first cohort, were the donors. V shed 4 bases and J 7 bases; nucleotides not matched to a gene: 6. Germline CDR1 SGDLS, CDR2 YYNGEE. CDR3 length: 13 residues. This record comes from a study of cytomegalovirus exposure and HLA in healthy donors. In the study overall: The 95 to 150 validation repertoires used the same platform as the 666 first-cohort repertoires, a later analysis reported.

Libraries were prepared by immunoSEQ multiplex PCR; TCRdb keeps only in-frame clonotypes and omits some of them. Of around 300,000 clones in the sample, approximately 86% were seen once. Study-wide points: Subsequent analysis found a tendency for first-cohort TCR clusters to co-occur within the 120 or so validation repertoires. The study flagged about 150 TCR beta chains as cytomegalovirus-associated.

The material sequenced was PBMCs. This rearrangement joins TRBV9 to TRBJ1-1; the match to TRBD1 covers 8 bases. This sequence originates from a woman between 18 and 29 years old in good health and CMV-seronegative. CDR3 coding DNA: TGTGCCAGCAGCCAGGGGGCGGGCAGTGAAGCTTTCTTT. Amino acids: CASSQGAGSEAFF.